The 28 T cell receptor beta chains below were found in one sample sequenced in a study of T cells after yellow fever vaccination. TCRdb recomputed calls from the 5' RACE reads with MiXCR, one row per CDR3 protein. The table includes roughly 500,000 distinct CDR3 sequences, around 21% detected once. Sample: PBMCs, taken 15 days after the yellow fever booster vaccination. The receptor set was obtained from a man aged 25 to 40 who received the YFV17D yellow fever vaccine.

The V and J genes are TRBV20-1 and TRBJ1-1, with TRBD1 as a possible D gene (5 bases). The V gene's germline CDR1 is DFQATT and CDR2 SNEGSKA (reference sequence). V shed 3 bases and J shed 3 bases, with 29 bases lying between them. This CDR3 contains 19 residues. CDR3 sequence: CSARGRQYREGGSHTEAFF. The CDR3 bases are TGCAGTGCTAGGGGACGACAGTATCGGGAGGGAGGGAGCCACACTGAAGCTTTCTTT.

This clonotype was seen many times. The V and J genes are TRBV12-3 or TRBV12-4 and TRBJ2-1; D is ambiguous. CDR3 length equals 12 residues. V lost 2 bases and J 6 bases, leaving 5 bases between the germline ends. CDR3 loop: CASSLSRNEQFF. The CDR3 DNA sequence: TGTGCCAGCAGTTTAAGTCGCAATGAGCAGTTCTTC.

The gene calls are TRBV11-2 and TRBJ2-2; a weak D match, TRBD1 (6 bases). V lost 10 bases to trimming and J lost 3 bases, with 12 bases between them. The CDR3 length is 13 residues. Germline assignment: CDR1 SGHAT and CDR2 FQNNGV. DNA for the CDR3: TGTGCCATAGGACAGACTTACACCGGGGAGCTGTTTTTT. Translating gives CAIGQTYTGELFF.

The genes are TRBV19 and TRBJ2-1; 13 bases align to TRBD2. The CDR3 runs 16 residues. V was clipped by 3 bases and J by 9 bases; unmatched bases: 8. Germline V CDR1 and CDR2: LNHDA, SQIVND (reference sequence). CDR3 amino acids: CASSMVRTSGRTEQFF. The CDR3 bases are TGTGCCAGTAGTATGGTAAGGACTAGCGGGAGAACTGAGCAGTTCTTC.

J is TRBJ1-2 and V is TRBV3-1; D is undetermined. Germline V gene lookup returns CDR1 LGHDT and CDR2 YNNKEL (reference sequence). Trimming shortened V by 3 bases and J by 5 bases, and 16 bases separated the two germline ends. The CDR3 has 15 residues. Written as DNA, the CDR3 is TGTGCCAGCAGCCACTCGAGGCTCTCGGGTTATGGCTACACCTTC. This sequence encodes CASSHSRLSGYGYTF.

This clonotype was found a few times. J is TRBJ2-1 and V is TRBV29-1; 8 bases align to TRBD1. From germline, CDR1 is SQVTM and CDR2 ANQGSEA. The V segment lost 4 bases and the J segment 5 bases; nucleotides outside the gene matches: 7. The CDR3 loop spans 14 amino acids. The CDR3 here is CSVVSGQENNEQFF. The CDR3 coding sequence is TGCAGCGTTGTCTCGGGACAGGAAAACAATGAGCAGTTCTTC.

The V call is TRBV10-3, the J call TRBJ2-3; 15 nucleotides agree with TRBD2. Germline V CDR1 and CDR2: ENHRY, SYGVKD. CDR3 size: 18 residues. The J segment lost 2 bases and the V segment lost 6 bases, leaving 9 bases of the junction unmatched. CDR3 protein: CAISSGLAGGQVTDTQYF. In DNA form, the CDR3 reads TGTGCCATCAGCTCAGGACTAGCGGGAGGGCAGGTCACAGATACGCAGTATTTT.

The chain employs TRBV7-2 and TRBJ2-5; D gene uncertain. Looked up from germline, CDR1 is SGHTA and CDR2 is FQGNSA. Trimming removed 3 bases from V and 5 bases from J, with 10 bases in between. CDR3 length: 13 residues. CDR3 in DNA: TGTGCCAGCAGCTTCAGGCCGCGGGAGACCCAGTACTTC. Translated, it gives CASSFRPRETQYF.

The chain carries TRBV7-2 and TRBJ1-2; maybe TRBD1 (5 bases). Germline V gene lookup returns CDR1 SGHTA and CDR2 FQGNSA. V lost 1 base to trimming and J lost 8 bases, with 11 bases between them. This CDR3 comprises 13 residues. CDR3 nucleotide sequence: TGTGCCAGCAGCTTAGGCAGGGCTGAGGGCTACACCTTC. It yields the protein CASSLGRAEGYTF.

The rearrangement joins TRBV29-1 to TRBJ2-7; D is perhaps TRBD1 (6 bases). The germline V and J ends were trimmed by 6 bases and 6 bases, with 15 bases remaining between them. The CDR3 runs to 12 residues. CDR1 is SQVTM and CDR2 is ANQGSEA in the germline V gene. This CDR3 is CSVTGPSAEQYF. In DNA form, the CDR3 reads TGCAGCGTGACAGGCCCTTCTGCCGAGCAGTACTTC.

This clonotype showed up just a few times. The rearrangement joins TRBV4-3 to TRBJ2-7; possibly TRBD2 for D (5 bases). The germline CDR1 and CDR2 sequences are LGHNA and YSLEER. V lost 0 bases and J lost 7, with 10 bases in between. This CDR3 contains 13 residues. CDR3 sequence: CASSQDTGTEQYF. The CDR3 DNA reads TGCGCCAGCAGCCAAGATACGGGAACAGAGCAGTACTTC.

The chain recombines TRBV4-1 with TRBJ2-5, with TRBD2 as a possible D gene (5 bases). This CDR3 comprises 12 residues. Germline CDR1 reads MGHRA; CDR2 reads YSYEKL. V was clipped by 4 bases and J by 6 bases, with 9 bases between them. DNA of the CDR3: TGCGCCAGCAGCCCAAACGGGAAGACCCAGTACTTC. Translating it yields CASSPNGKTQYF.

V usage is TRBV7-8 and J usage is TRBJ2-1, with 7 bases matching TRBD1. The V gene's germline CDR1 is SGHVS and CDR2 FQNEAQ. V was pared by 4 bases and J by 5 bases, with 11 bases of the junction left unmatched. The CDR3 spans 16 residues. The CDR3, as DNA: TGTGCCAGCAGCTCCCAAGGACAGGCTAGAAACAATGAGCAGTTCTTC. This encodes CASSSQGQARNNEQFF.

This clonotype has only a few counts. This chain uses TRBV27 with TRBJ2-7; D assignment may be TRBD1 or TRBD2 (5 bases each). The CDR3 spans 16 residues. Trimming removed 5 bases at V and 3 bases at J, with 20 bases between. CDR1 and CDR2 (germline): MNHEY, SMNVEV (reference sequence). The CDR3 sequence is CASSLLPPGRGYEQYF. CDR3 bases: TGTGCCAGCAGTCTCCTACCCCCGGGACGGGGCTACGAGCAGTACTTC.

This clonotype was counted between two and nine times. The CDR3 here is CASSLAGQPLDIQYF. CDR3 coding DNA: TGCGCCAGCAGCTTGGCGGGACAGCCACTGGACATTCAGTACTTC. V usage is TRBV5-1 and J usage is TRBJ2-4; 7 bases map to TRBD1. The germline CDR1 and CDR2 sequences are SGHRS and YFSETQ. CDR3 length: 15 amino acids. The ends lost 0 bases at V and 8 bases at J; junction bases unmatched: 8.

The chain is built from TRBV11-2 and TRBJ2-7; D may match TRBD1 or TRBD2 (6 bases each). The CDR3 consists of 17 residues. Germline CDR1 SGHAT, CDR2 FQNNGV. The V end lost 5 bases, the J end lost 5 bases, and 25 bases lay between the germline ends. The DNA of the CDR3 is TGTGCCAGCAGCCGCTTAGGTTACAGGGAGGTGGCTAACGAGCAGTACTTC. Translated: CASSRLGYREVANEQYF.

V and J are TRBV5-8 and TRBJ1-5; D is perhaps TRBD1 (6 bases). There are 13 residues in the CDR3. Trimming removed 2 bases at V and 10 bases at J, with 13 bases between. The germline V gene has CDR1 SGHTS and CDR2 YDEGEE. The DNA of the CDR3 is TGTGCCAGCAGCTTAACAGGGACTGGTCCCCAGCATTTT. This translates into CASSLTGTGPQHF.

This clonotype was observed a few times. The chain recombines TRBV24-1 with TRBJ2-7, with 7 bases aligning to TRBD1. CDR3 length: 14 residues. Germline V gene sequence: CDR1 KGHDR, CDR2 SFDVKD. Trimming removed 5 bases from V and 4 bases from J; junction bases left unmatched: 7. The CDR3 nucleotides read TGTGCCACCAGTGCCGGGACAGTCGATTACGAGCAGTACTTC. Translation: CATSAGTVDYEQYF.

This clonotype has a count of ten or more. V and J are TRBV6-1 and TRBJ2-6; possible D gene TRBD1, 6 bases. Trimming pared 8 bases from V and 4 bases from J, leaving 18 bases between. CDR1 and CDR2 (germline): MNHNS, SASEGT. CDR3 size: 16 residues. In DNA form, the CDR3 reads TGTGCCAGCCAATTTTTACAGGGCTCCGGGGCCAACGTCCTGACTTTC. Translated, it gives CASQFLQGSGANVLTF.

V gene TRBV7-9 combines with J gene TRBJ2-7; possible D gene TRBD1, 5 bases. Per the germline V gene, CDR1 is SEHNR and CDR2 is FQNEAQ (reference sequence). The CDR3 has 14 residues. Trimming stripped 2 bases from V and 4 bases from J, with 12 bases between. The DNA for the CDR3 is TGTGCCAGCAGCTTACACCAGGGTGATTACGAGCAGTACTTC. It specifies CASSLHQGDYEQYF. Filled out from reference TRBV7-9 and TRBJ2-7, the complete variable domain reads DTGVSQNPRHKITKRGQNVTFRCDPISEHNRLYWYRQTLGQGPEFLTYFQNEAQLEKSRLLSDRFSAERPKGSFSTLEIQRTEQGDSAMYLCASSLHQGDYEQYFGPGTRLTVT.

The chain uses TRBV30 and TRBJ2-3; 8 nucleotides match TRBD2. This CDR3 region has 14 residues. Germline assignment: CDR1 GTSNPN and CDR2 SVGIG (reference sequence). After removal of 3 bases from V and 0 bases from J, the junction contained 2 bases not matched to a gene. CDR3 nucleotide sequence: TGTGCCTGGAGACTAGCGGCTAGCACAGATACGCAGTATTTT. Its translation is CAWRLAASTDTQYF.

The V call is TRBV4-3, the J call TRBJ2-1; 8 nucleotides match TRBD2. CDR1 and CDR2 (germline): LGHNA, YSLEER. The CDR3 contains 14 residues. V lost 3 bases, J lost 6 bases, and 4 bases stayed unmatched. The CDR3 DNA follows: TGCGCCAGCAGCCACCAACTAGCGGTCAATGAGCAGTTCTTC. It encodes CASSHQLAVNEQFF.

This clonotype was seen a few times. This sequence joins TRBV28 and TRBJ2-1, with a tentative D call TRBD2 (6 bases). Trimming pared 5 bases from V and 12 bases from J, leaving 11 bases between. The CDR3 is made up of 11 amino acids. Looked up from germline, CDR1 is MDHEN and CDR2 is SYDVKM. DNA of the CDR3: TGTGCCAGCAGTACGGAGGGGTGGCAGTTCTTC. It translates to CASSTEGWQFF. Complete variable domain (other parts from reference TRBV28 and TRBJ2-1): DVKVTQSSRYLVKRTGEKVFLECVQDMDHENMFWYRQDPGLGLRLIYFSYDVKMKEKGDIPEGYSVSREKKERFSLILESASTNQTSMYLCASSTEGWQFFGPGTRLTVL.

The sample holds a few counts of this clonotype. This chain joins TRBV28 and TRBJ2-1; D is undetermined. Trimming stripped 2 bases from V and 0 bases from J, with 5 bases between. This CDR3 has 14 amino acids. Germline-derived CDR1 and CDR2 are MDHEN and SYDVKM. DNA for the CDR3: TGTGCCAGCAGTTTAGGACCCTCCTACAATGAGCAGTTCTTC. Protein: CASSLGPSYNEQFF. Full variable domain (missing parts from reference TRBV28 and TRBJ2-1): DVKVTQSSRYLVKRTGEKVFLECVQDMDHENMFWYRQDPGLGLRLIYFSYDVKMKEKGDIPEGYSVSREKKERFSLILESASTNQTSMYLCASSLGPSYNEQFFGPGTRLTVL.

This clonotype came up many times. V gene TRBV5-1 combines with J gene TRBJ1-6, with D uncertain. Germline CDR1 is SGHRS and CDR2 is YFSETQ. This CDR3 comprises 15 residues. V lost 4 bases, J lost 2 bases, and 10 bases lay in between. The CDR3, as DNA: TGCGCCAGCAGCCTGGAGGGCCCCTATAATTCACCCCTCCACTTT. Translation: CASSLEGPYNSPLHF.

The V and J genes are TRBV18 and TRBJ1-1; 7 nucleotides align to TRBD1. The CDR3 consists of 14 residues. The germline V gene has CDR1 KGHSH and CDR2 LQKENI. Trimming removed 4 bases from V and 5 bases from J; junction bases left unmatched: 7. CDR3: CASSLRAQGTEAFF. Here the CDR3 DNA reads TGTGCCAGCTCACTACGGGCACAGGGGACTGAAGCTTTCTTT.

This clonotype was seen only a few times. DNA of the CDR3: TGTGCCAGCAGCCGACAGCGGACTAGCGGGAGTTCAGCAGATACGCAGTATTTT. It encodes CASSRQRTSGSSADTQYF. The genes are TRBV11-1 and TRBJ2-3; 13 bases are a match to TRBD2. Germline V lookup: CDR1 SGHAT, CDR2 FQDESV (reference sequence). The CDR3 is 18 residues long. The V gene end was trimmed by 5 bases and the J gene end by 4 bases; junction bases not matched to a gene: 12.

This chain joins TRBV5-1 and TRBJ2-1; TRBD1 agrees at 11 bases. Germline CDR1 reads SGHRS; CDR2 reads YFSETQ. The CDR3 contains 14 residues. V lost 4 bases, J lost 8 bases, and 5 bases stayed unmatched. The CDR3, as DNA: TGCGCCAGCAGCCTGGGGGACAGGGGGTATGAGCAGTTCTTC. Residues: CASSLGDRGYEQFF.